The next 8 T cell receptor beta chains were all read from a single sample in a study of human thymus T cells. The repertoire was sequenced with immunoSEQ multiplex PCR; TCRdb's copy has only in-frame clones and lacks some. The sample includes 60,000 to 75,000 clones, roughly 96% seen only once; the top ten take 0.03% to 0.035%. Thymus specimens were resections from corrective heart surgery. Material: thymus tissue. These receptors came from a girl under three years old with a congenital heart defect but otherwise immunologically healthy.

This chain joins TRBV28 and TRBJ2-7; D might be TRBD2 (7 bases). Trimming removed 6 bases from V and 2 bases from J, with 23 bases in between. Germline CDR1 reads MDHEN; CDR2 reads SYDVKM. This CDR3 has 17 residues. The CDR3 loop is CASSPPKEGEGPYEQYF. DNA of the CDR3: TGTGCCAGCAGCCCACCTAAAGAGGGGGAGGGCCCCTACGAGCAGTACTTC.

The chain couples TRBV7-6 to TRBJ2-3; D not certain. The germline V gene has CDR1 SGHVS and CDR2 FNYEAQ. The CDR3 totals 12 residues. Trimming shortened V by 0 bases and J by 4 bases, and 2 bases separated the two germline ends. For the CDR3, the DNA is TGTGCCAGCAGCTTAGCCCCAGATACGCAGTATTTT. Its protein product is CASSLAPDTQYF.

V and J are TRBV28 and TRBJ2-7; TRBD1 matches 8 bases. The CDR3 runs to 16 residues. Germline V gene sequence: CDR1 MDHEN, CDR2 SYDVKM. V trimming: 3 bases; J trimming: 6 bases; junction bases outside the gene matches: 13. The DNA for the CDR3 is TGTGCCAGCAGTTTTACCCCGCGGACAGGGAACGCCGAGCAGTACTTC. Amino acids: CASSFTPRTGNAEQYF. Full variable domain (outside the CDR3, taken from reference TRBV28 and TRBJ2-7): DVKVTQSSRYLVKRTGEKVFLECVQDMDHENMFWYRQDPGLGLRLIYFSYDVKMKEKGDIPEGYSVSREKKERFSLILESASTNQTSMYLCASSFTPRTGNAEQYFGPGTRLTVT.

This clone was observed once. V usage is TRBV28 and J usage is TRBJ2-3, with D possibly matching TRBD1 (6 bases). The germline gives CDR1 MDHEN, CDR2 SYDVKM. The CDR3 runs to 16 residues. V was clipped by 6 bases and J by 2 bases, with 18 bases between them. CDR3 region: CASRRTGYNSTDTQYF. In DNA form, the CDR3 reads TGTGCCAGCAGACGAACAGGGTACAATTCCACAGATACGCAGTATTTT.

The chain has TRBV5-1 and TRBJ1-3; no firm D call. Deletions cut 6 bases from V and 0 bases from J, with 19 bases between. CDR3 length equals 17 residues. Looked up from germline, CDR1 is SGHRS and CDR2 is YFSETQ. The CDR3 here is CASTPGPEIASGNTIYF. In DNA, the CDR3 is TGCGCCAGCACCCCCGGCCCTGAGATAGCCTCTGGAAACACCATATATTTT. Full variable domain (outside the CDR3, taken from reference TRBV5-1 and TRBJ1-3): KAGVTQTPRYLIKTRGQQVTLSCSPISGHRSVSWYQQTPGQGLQFLFEYFSETQRNKGNFPGRFSGRQFSNSRSEMNVSTLELGDSALYLCASTPGPEIASGNTIYFGEGSWLTVV.

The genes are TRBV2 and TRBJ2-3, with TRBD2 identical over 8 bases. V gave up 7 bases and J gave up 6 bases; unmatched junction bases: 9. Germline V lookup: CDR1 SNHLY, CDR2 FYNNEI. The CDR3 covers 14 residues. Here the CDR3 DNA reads TGTGCCAGCATGCGGGAGGACCGTAGGGATACGCAGTATTTT. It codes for CASMREDRRDTQYF.

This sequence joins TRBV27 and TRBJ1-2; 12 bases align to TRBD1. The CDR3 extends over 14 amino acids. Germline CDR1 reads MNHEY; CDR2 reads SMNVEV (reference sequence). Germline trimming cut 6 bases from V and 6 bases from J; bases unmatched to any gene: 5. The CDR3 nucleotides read TGTGCCAGCAGACTGGGACAGGGGGCTGATGGCTACACCTTC. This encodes CASRLGQGADGYTF.

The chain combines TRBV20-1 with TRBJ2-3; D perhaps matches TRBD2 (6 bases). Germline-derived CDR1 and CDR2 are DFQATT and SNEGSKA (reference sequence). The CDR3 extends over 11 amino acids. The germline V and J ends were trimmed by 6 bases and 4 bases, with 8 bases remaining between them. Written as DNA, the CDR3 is TGCAGTGCCGGGAGTGCAGATACGCAGTATTTT. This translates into CSAGSADTQYF.